Described below is a single T cell receptor (beta chain) sequence and its context. Its antigen is still unknown. The source of the sample is a study of cytomegalovirus exposure and HLA in healthy donors. Study results and caveats: Later analysis showed most CMV-associated TCR beta chains appearing HLA-restricted. One variant, a missense change in DCLRE1C, was linked in a later analysis to TCR beta V- and J-gene trimming.

Every donor was a healthy person donating bone marrow. The PCR was carried out with 60 Vbeta primers and 13 Jbeta primers. Libraries were prepared by immunoSEQ multiplex PCR; TCRdb keeps only in-frame clonotypes and omits some of them. The sample lists roughly 200,000 clones, approximately 84% occurring once. This CDR3 comprises 14 residues. Germline CDR1 is SGHRS and CDR2 is YFSETQ. J lost 3 bases, V lost 2 bases, and 3 bases had no gene match. Sequenced sample: PBMCs. The chain has TRBV5-1 and TRBJ1-2; 8 nucleotides line up with TRBD1. This clonotype was obtained from a woman in her thirties or forties in good health and CMV-seronegative. The CDR3 nucleotides are TGCGCCAGCAGCTTTACGACAGGGGACTATGGCTACACCTTC. Its translation: CASSFTTGDYGYTF.